The clone carrying this TCR beta chain was detected only once. The data belong to a study of T cell changes during pregnancy in multiple sclerosis. Sequenced by immunoSEQ multiplex PCR; TCRdb stores in-frame clones only, minus some. This table has approximately 92,000 clones, around 93% appearing once. The CDR3 has 11 amino acids. Trimming pared 3 bases from V and 8 bases from J, leaving 8 bases between. The germline V gene encodes CDR1 SGHRS and CDR2 YFSETQ. Source: peripheral blood, taken after pregnancy. This sequence was found in a female donor with multiple sclerosis, enrolled in a pregnancy study. The rearrangement uses TRBV5-1 and TRBJ1-1, with D uncertain. The CDR3 loop reads CASSWGGEAFF. In nucleotides, the CDR3 is TGCGCCAGCAGCTGGGGAGGGGAAGCTTTCTTT.